The 26 T cell receptor beta chains presented below share a single source sample, sequenced in a study of T cells after posttransplantation cyclophosphamide. Cells defined as naive were viable CD3+CD4+ or CD3+CD8+ and CCR7+CD45RA+CD45RO-CD95-CD27+CD28+. Here immunoSEQ multiplex PCR was the method, and the copy in TCRdb shows in-frame clones only, minus some. Seen here are about 16,000 clones, around 94% observed once, and the top ten hold 0.27%. Input material: naive CD4+ T cells sorted from blood. These receptors came from a woman aged 50 to 65 in good health and a related stem cell transplant donor.

V is TRBV27 and J is TRBJ2-1; the D is unclear. V was trimmed by 5 bases and J by 7 bases, leaving 12 bases between them. The CDR3 covers 13 residues. The germline V gene has CDR1 MNHEY and CDR2 SMNVEV (reference sequence). In DNA, the CDR3 is TGTGCCAGCAGTCCCCGCGGTCGGAATGAGCAGTTCTTC. Encoded protein: CASSPRGRNEQFF.

The chain links TRBV18 to TRBJ2-5; the D gene is possibly TRBD1 (5 bases). The CDR3 has 14 residues. The V gene lost 3 bases and the J gene lost 1 base, with 9 bases spanning the gap. Looked up from germline, CDR1 is KGHSH and CDR2 is LQKENI. CDR3 sequence reads: CASSPRQIQETQYF. The CDR3 DNA reads TGTGCCAGCTCACCTCGACAGATCCAAGAGACCCAGTACTTC.

The rearrangement uses TRBV6-5 and TRBJ2-7; TRBD1 aligns across 8 bases. The CDR3 totals 15 residues. Losses at the gene ends were 5 bases for V and 2 bases for J; bases not matched to a gene: 8. CDR1 is MNHEY, CDR2 SVGAGI, per germline. The CDR3 sequence: CASSRAKQGAYEQYF. The CDR3 bases are TGTGCCAGCAGTAGGGCAAAACAGGGGGCCTACGAGCAGTACTTC.

The chain joins TRBV9 to TRBJ2-5, with D tentatively TRBD1 (5 bases). V gave up 4 bases and J gave up 2 bases, with 9 bases separating them. Germline values: CDR1 SGDLS, CDR2 YYNGEE. The CDR3 is made up of 13 amino acids. CDR3 residues: CASSTRQQETQYF. The CDR3 nucleotides are TGTGCCAGCAGCACTCGACAGCAAGAGACCCAGTACTTC.

The chain employs TRBV9 and TRBJ1-1, with D uncertain. This CDR3 spans 14 amino acids. Looked up from germline, CDR1 is SGDLS and CDR2 is YYNGEE. V lost 0 bases, J lost 4 bases, and 10 bases lay in between. CDR3 bases: TGTGCCAGCAGCGTAGAAGGAGTCGGCACTGAAGCTTTCTTT. Translation: CASSVEGVGTEAFF.

CDR3 loop: CASSSTGALAGELFF. CDR3 bases: TGCGCCAGCAGCTCCACAGGGGCACTCGCCGGGGAGCTGTTTTTT. The V and J genes are TRBV5-1 and TRBJ2-2, with 7 bases matching TRBD1. V lost 3 bases to trimming and J lost 6 bases; unmatched junction nucleotides: 8. CDR1 is SGHRS and CDR2 is YFSETQ in the germline V gene. The CDR3 extends over 15 amino acids. Full variable domain (missing parts from reference TRBV5-1 and TRBJ2-2): KAGVTQTPRYLIKTRGQQVTLSCSPISGHRSVSWYQQTPGQGLQFLFEYFSETQRNKGNFPGRFSGRQFSNSRSEMNVSTLELGDSALYLCASSSTGALAGELFFGEGSRLTVL.

This chain connects TRBV11-2 to TRBJ1-1; D is unclear. Germline CDR1 reads SGHAT; CDR2 reads FQNNGV. V lost 4 bases and J 0 bases, leaving 6 bases between the germline ends. The CDR3 is 13 residues long. DNA of the CDR3: TGTGCCAGCAGCTCAACAATGAACACTGAAGCTTTCTTT. Its translation: CASSSTMNTEAFF.

The chain carries TRBV5-6 and TRBJ2-7, with 9 nucleotides matching TRBD1. Germline-derived CDR1 and CDR2 are SGHDT and YYEEEE. This CDR3 is built from 13 residues. Losses at the gene ends were 4 bases for V and 4 bases for J; bases not matched to a gene: 3. CDR3 loop: CASSTGQGYEQYF. The CDR3 nucleotides are TGTGCCAGCAGCACGGGACAGGGTTACGAGCAGTACTTC.

In DNA, the CDR3 is TGTGCCAGCAGCTACGTCGGACAGCCCTTCAATTCACCCCTCCACTTT. It codes for CASSYVGQPFNSPLHF. The rearrangement uses TRBV6-5 and TRBJ1-6; possibly TRBD1 for D (6 bases). CDR3 length: 16 amino acids. Germline-derived CDR1 and CDR2 are MNHEY and SVGAGI. V lost 6 bases and J lost 7, with 19 bases in between.

The chain recombines TRBV7-9 with TRBJ1-5; 9 positions match TRBD1. In germline, CDR1 is SEHNR, CDR2 FQNEAQ (reference sequence). After removal of 1 base from V and 0 bases from J, the junction contained 10 bases not matched to a gene. This CDR3 has 19 amino acids. CDR3 loop: CASSLVYGTGTYSNQPQHF. Written as DNA, the CDR3 is TGTGCCAGCAGCTTAGTCTACGGGACAGGGACCTATAGCAATCAGCCCCAGCATTTT.

The rearrangement uses TRBV5-8 and TRBJ2-3, with TRBD1 as a possible D gene (6 bases). The germline V and J ends were trimmed by 1 base and 1 base, with 13 bases remaining between them. Germline CDR1 and CDR2: SGHTS and YDEGEE. The CDR3 has 16 amino acids. CDR3 amino acids: CASSLLVRQGTDTQYF. As DNA, the CDR3 is TGTGCCAGCAGCTTGCTCGTGAGACAGGGCACAGATACGCAGTATTTT. The complete variable domain, with remaining parts taken from reference TRBV5-8 and TRBJ2-3, reads EAGVTQSPTHLIKTRGQQATLRCSPISGHTSVYWYQQALGLGLQFLLWYDEGEERNRGNFPPRFSGRQFPNYSSELNVNALELEDSALYLCASSLLVRQGTDTQYFGPGTRLTVL.

This clone was found once. The genes are TRBV5-1 and TRBJ2-3; 7 nucleotides line up with TRBD2. The CDR3 has 16 residues. V gave up 2 bases and J gave up 3 bases; unmatched junction bases: 9. CDR1 and CDR2 (germline): SGHRS, YFSETQ. The CDR3 here is CASSFFGGSGTDTQYF. The CDR3 region has the DNA TGCGCCAGCAGCTTTTTCGGGGGGAGTGGTACAGATACGCAGTATTTT.

The rearrangement joins TRBV9 to TRBJ2-2, with TRBD1 matching over 7 bases. The CDR3 extends over 16 amino acids. In germline, CDR1 is SGDLS, CDR2 YYNGEE. With 4 bases clipped from V and 3 bases from J, the junction kept 9 bases outside the gene matches. CDR3 coding DNA: TGTGCCAGCAGCCTAGTAGGGGGCTCCTACACCGGGGAGCTGTTTTTT. Translating gives CASSLVGGSYTGELFF.

J is TRBJ2-7 and V is TRBV6-4, with 7 nucleotides matching TRBD2. The CDR3 runs 15 residues. Germline loops: CDR1 MRHNA, CDR2 SNTAGT. Trimming took 6 bases from V and 7 from J; bases not matched to a gene: 15. CDR3 protein: CASSRGVGSFEEQYF. For the CDR3, the DNA is TGTGCCAGCAGCCGGGGGGTCGGCTCTTTCGAGGAGCAGTACTTC.

The rearrangement links TRBV5-5 to TRBJ2-5; 10 positions agree with TRBD1. The CDR3 has 16 residues. In germline, CDR1 is SGHKS, CDR2 YYEKEE (reference sequence). V was clipped by 5 bases and J by 2 bases; unmatched bases: 9. As DNA, the CDR3 is TGTGCCAGCAGTTGGGGGACAGGGGATTTTCAAGAGACCCAGTACTTC. Its translation: CASSWGTGDFQETQYF.

The chain couples TRBV5-4 to TRBJ1-2; D is undetermined. From germline, CDR1 is SGHNT and CDR2 YYREEE (reference sequence). CDR3 length equals 15 residues. V was shortened by 0 bases and J by 3 bases, with 12 bases between the two germline ends. The CDR3 loop is CASSLVAGGDYGYTF. The CDR3 DNA is TGTGCCAGCAGCTTGGTGGCCGGAGGAGACTATGGCTACACCTTC.

The chain links TRBV29-1 to TRBJ1-2; 9 bases are a match to TRBD1. The CDR3 is made up of 14 amino acids. Unmatched junction bases numbered 7, after V lost 0 bases and J lost 8 bases. CDR1 is SQVTM, CDR2 ANQGSEA, per germline. The CDR3 spells CSVEDRQGEGGYTF. The CDR3 nucleotides read TGCAGCGTTGAAGATCGACAGGGGGAGGGCGGCTACACCTTC. The complete variable domain, with remaining parts taken from reference TRBV29-1 and TRBJ1-2, reads SAVISQKPSRDICQRGTSLTIQCQVDSQVTMMFWYRQQPGQSLTLIATANQGSEATYESGFVIDKFPISRPNLTFSTLTVSNMSPEDSSIYLCSVEDRQGEGGYTFGSGTRLTVV.

The J gene is TRBJ1-6, the V gene TRBV5-8; 10 nucleotides match TRBD1. After removal of 4 bases from V and 10 bases from J, the junction contained 8 bases not matched to a gene. CDR3 length: 15 residues. From germline, CDR1 is SGHTS and CDR2 YDEGEE. The CDR3 DNA reads as TGTGCCAGCAGCCTCTGGGGACAGGGGAGCTCACCCCTCCACTTT. It is translated as CASSLWGQGSSPLHF.

V is TRBV7-8 and J is TRBJ2-5, with a possible D match to TRBD2 (7 bases). CDR1 is SGHVS and CDR2 is FQNEAQ in the germline V gene. CDR3 length equals 17 residues. V dropped 5 bases and J dropped 4 bases, with 23 bases sitting between them. CDR3 DNA: TGTGCCAGCAGCGCGGGGGCGGGAGTAGTGTATGCAGAGACCCAGTACTTC. This translates into CASSAGAGVVYAETQYF.

This chain uses TRBV11-2 with TRBJ1-3, with D perhaps TRBD1 (6 bases). The V gene's germline CDR1 is SGHAT and CDR2 FQNNGV. CDR3 length: 14 residues. The V and J ends lost 1 base and 2 bases respectively, with 6 bases between them. CDR3 DNA: TGTGCCAGCAGCTTAGGGACAGCTGGAAACACCATATATTTT. Encoded protein: CASSLGTAGNTIYF. The full variable domain, its missing parts supplied by reference TRBV11-2 and TRBJ1-3, is EAGVAQSPRYKIIEKRQSVAFWCNPISGHATLYWYQQILGQGPKLLIQFQNNGVVDDSQLPKDRFSAERLKGVDSTLKIQPAKLEDSAVYLCASSLGTAGNTIYFGEGSWLTVV.

This rearrangement joins TRBV14 to TRBJ2-7, with 11 bases that match TRBD1. Germline CDR1 reads SGHDN; CDR2 reads FVKESK. Trimming took 0 bases from V and 3 from J; bases not matched to a gene: 4. CDR3 size: 16 residues. In DNA, the CDR3 is TGTGCCAGCAGCCAAGATTCCGGGACAGGGGGCTACGAGCAGTACTTC. This sequence encodes CASSQDSGTGGYEQYF.

The CDR3 region is CASSLLGLAGTATGELFF. The CDR3 nucleotides are TGTGCCAGCAGCCTGCTGGGACTAGCGGGAACGGCCACCGGGGAGCTGTTTTTT. The rearrangement links TRBV7-8 to TRBJ2-2, with 13 bases lining up with TRBD2. The junction had 10 bases not matched to a gene; V was cut back by 5 bases and J by 4 bases. The CDR3 runs to 18 residues. Germline V gene lookup returns CDR1 SGHVS and CDR2 FQNEAQ.

V and J are TRBV30 and TRBJ1-6; TRBD1 matches 8 bases. V gave up 5 bases and J gave up 5 bases; unmatched junction bases: 2. This CDR3 has 13 amino acids. Germline V CDR1 and CDR2: GTSNPN, SVGIG (reference sequence). CDR3 region: CAWGTGHNSPLHF. As DNA, the CDR3 is TGTGCCTGGGGGACAGGACATAATTCACCCCTCCACTTT. Full variable domain (missing parts from reference TRBV30 and TRBJ1-6): SQTIHQWPATLVQPVGSPLSLECTVEGTSNPNLYWYRQAAGRGLQLLFYSVGIGQISSEVPQNLSASRPQDRQFILSSKKLLLSDSGFYLCAWGTGHNSPLHFGNGTRLTVT.

The chain joins TRBV28 to TRBJ2-7, with TRBD2 identical over 9 bases. CDR3 length: 16 amino acids. Germline values: CDR1 MDHEN, CDR2 SYDVKM. V was pared by 2 bases and J by 4 bases, with 9 bases of the junction left unmatched. DNA of the CDR3: TGTGCCAGCAGTTTAATTGTGGCTAGCGGGACTTACGAGCAGTACTTC. Encoded protein: CASSLIVASGTYEQYF. Full variable domain (outside the CDR3, taken from reference TRBV28 and TRBJ2-7): DVKVTQSSRYLVKRTGEKVFLECVQDMDHENMFWYRQDPGLGLRLIYFSYDVKMKEKGDIPEGYSVSREKKERFSLILESASTNQTSMYLCASSLIVASGTYEQYFGPGTRLTVT.

J is TRBJ1-2 and V is TRBV25-1; 10 nucleotides line up with TRBD1. The CDR3 length is 13 residues. Trimming removed 10 bases from V and 9 bases from J; junction bases left unmatched: 11. Germline lookup yields CDR1 MGHDK and CDR2 SYGVNS. CDR3 region: CATFNQGQGCYTF. The CDR3 DNA reads TGTGCCACCTTTAACCAGGGACAGGGGTGCTACACCTTC.

This chain connects TRBV29-1 to TRBJ2-1, with a tentative D call TRBD1 (6 bases). Germline-derived CDR1 and CDR2 are SQVTM and ANQGSEA. Deletions cut 6 bases from V and 5 bases from J, with 17 bases between. CDR3 length: 14 residues. Written as DNA, the CDR3 is TGCAGCGTCCCAAGGGACGGGACACACAATGAGCAGTTCTTC. As protein: CSVPRDGTHNEQFF.